The TCR beta chain described here comes from a study of T cell clonotyping in hematopoietic cell transplantation (dated by TCRdb to about 2021). With regard to the full study: A total of 130 to 150 blood samples were collected in the study from 30 to 45 consecutive transplant recipients and their related donors. Recruitment of patients ran from September 2015 to early 2017, and follow-up continued until late 2020 or until death. Summary of the overall study and its limitations: A decrease in recipient TCR diversity was observed after transplant, and a progressive increase in pathologically expanded clonotypes was seen from day 30 to day 180. The sample size was limited and the cells went unsorted, which meant the CD4 and CD8 repertoire contributions could not be told apart. Inverse Simpson Index values from donors and from recipients before transplant predicted broader TCR repertoire diversity after transplant. Overlap with donor repertoires was found for only a small fraction of recipient repertoires, with over 97% found to appear de novo at the given depth.

V has 3 bases trimmed and J has 2 bases trimmed; junction bases matching no gene number 2. CDR1 and CDR2 are drawn from the germline V gene (reference sequence): GTSNPN, SVGIG. The CDR3 covers 13 residues, taking in both the cysteine and the phenylalanine. Only the CDR3 DNA stays, 39 bases, in frame from base 1. With the immunoSEQ assay, which is a bias-controlled multiplex PCR relying on V- and J-specific primers, TCR beta CDR3 regions were amplified from genomic DNA. In a second PCR step, the CDR3 amplicons were tagged with a proprietary barcode plus Illumina adapter sequences. CDR3 libraries were sequenced on an Illumina MiSeq instrument. Per the original workflow: Export and quality control were performed with immunoSEQ Analyzer 3.0, and downstream analyses were performed with R Bioconductor and Immunarch. Only productive rearrangements in the normalized downsampled data set went into calculating the repertoire metrics. In the normalized cohort, clonotypes with more than 5 templates were defined as pathologically expanded. The Inverse Simpson Index served as the measure of repertoire diversity. To capture all clonotypes, CMV-specificity analyses were performed on the non-normalized data set. In TCRdb, the immuneACCESS table is reduced to in-frame sequences with V and J assigned. These tables do not hold every clone; where another copy was compared, an unresolved V gene accounts for under half, and the others remain unexplained. V and J calls and clone size are given by that table; D and trimming were obtained from the DNA. Recorded for this sample are some 13,000 clones; roughly 92% of them occurred a single time. The ten most abundant clones make up 7.8% of the sample.

About this clone: Its target antigen remains unknown. No base quality information exists; no much larger clone differs at one position.

Reading the label with the study, this specimen's time point is: 100 days after allo-HCT. Blood from recipients was drawn about 28 days before transplant and again at days 30, 100 and 180 after transplant. Nuclei Lysis Solution was used to extract genomic DNA from fresh or cryopreserved unfractionated peripheral blood mononuclear cells. The sample here was PBMCs, taken 100 days after allogeneic stem cell transplant. The origin of this receptor is a female patient between 50 and 59 years old who had an allogeneic stem cell transplant from an unrelated donor, so the T cells may come from the graft donor. Some clones in this sample may be carry-over from other donors' samples. The V and J segments used are TRBV30 and TRBJ2-7, with 9 bases matching TRBD1. The DNA sequence follows: TGTGCCTGGAGACAGGGGGCCACCTACGAGCAGTACTTC. The translation is CAWRQGATYEQYF.